The 4 T cell receptor beta chains below come from one sample, sequenced in a study of cytomegalovirus exposure and HLA in healthy donors. The PCR was carried out with 60 Vbeta primers and 13 Jbeta primers. Repertoires were generated with immunoSEQ multiplex PCR, while TCRdb's copy carries only in-frame clones and drops some. The data contain 140,000 or so clones, about 84% of them singletons. Sample: PBMCs. These TCRs come from a male donor in good health and CMV-seronegative.

The V and J genes are TRBV7-9 and TRBJ1-2, with TRBD1 as a possible D gene (6 bases). CDR1 is SEHNR, CDR2 FQNEAQ, per germline (reference sequence). CDR3 size: 14 residues. V lost 1 base and J lost 0, with 6 bases in between. Here the CDR3 reads CASSLGTANYGYTF. CDR3 nucleotide sequence: TGTGCCAGCAGCTTAGGGACAGCTAACTATGGCTACACCTTC. Supplemented by reference TRBV7-9 and TRBJ1-2, the full variable domain reads DTGVSQNPRHKITKRGQNVTFRCDPISEHNRLYWYRQTLGQGPEFLTYFQNEAQLEKSRLLSDRFSAERPKGSFSTLEIQRTEQGDSAMYLCASSLGTANYGYTFGSGTRLTVV.

V is TRBV28 and J is TRBJ2-2, with 12 bases fitting TRBD2. The CDR3 covers 20 residues. The germline gives CDR1 MDHEN, CDR2 SYDVKM. V dropped 7 bases and J dropped 6; count of bases not matched to a gene: 21. The CDR3 DNA sequence: TGTGCCAGCAATTCGAGACTCCGACTAGCGGGAGAGGCGAAGGCCGGGGAGCTGTTTTTT. This gives the protein CASNSRLRLAGEAKAGELFF.

The gene calls are TRBV6-1 and TRBJ1-1, with a tentative D call TRBD1 (6 bases). This CDR3 region has 12 residues. V was cut by 8 bases and J by 3 bases, with 10 bases left in between. Germline values: CDR1 MNHNS, CDR2 SASEGT. CDR3 amino acids: CASGRGDTEAFF. The CDR3 region has the DNA TGTGCCAGCGGGAGGGGGGACACTGAAGCTTTCTTT.

The rearrangement joins TRBV28 to TRBJ2-3, with D unresolved. V was shortened by 1 base and J by 3 bases, with 8 bases between the two germline ends. The germline V gene encodes CDR1 MDHEN and CDR2 SYDVKM. The CDR3 length is 14 residues. The CDR3 sequence is CASSLFSATDTQYF. The DNA of the CDR3 is TGTGCCAGCAGTTTATTCAGCGCAACAGATACGCAGTATTTT.